The 14 T cell receptor beta chains below were found in one sample sequenced in a study of T cells in Graves' hyperthyroidism and ophthalmopathy. TCR beta CDR3 sequences were amplified from RNA transcripts. The primer set for the first-round RT-PCR of the TCR CDR3 was HTBI. TCRdb reprocessed the multiplex PCR reads with MiXCR, giving one entry per CDR3 protein. The table includes about 610,000 distinct CDR3 sequences, roughly 15% detected once. The material sequenced was blood. Source of these receptors: a woman between 35 and 50 years old with Graves' ophthalmopathy.

This clonotype was counted ten times or more. The gene calls are TRBV5-1 and TRBJ2-7; D not resolved. The CDR3 runs to 15 residues. V gave up 0 bases and J gave up 2 bases, with 12 bases separating them. Germline assignment: CDR1 SGHRS and CDR2 YFSETQ. CDR3 coding DNA: TGCGCCAGCAGCTTGGACGTCTTCACCCCCTACGAGCAGTACTTC. Its translation is CASSLDVFTPYEQYF.

The chain links TRBV20-1 to TRBJ2-7; 13 bases match TRBD2. V shed 6 bases and J 4 bases; nucleotides not matched to a gene: 6. The CDR3 totals 14 residues. The germline gives CDR1 DFQATT, CDR2 SNEGSKA (reference sequence). The DNA of the CDR3 is TGCAGTGCCCCTGGACTAGCGGGAGTATACGAGCAGTACTTC. Translated, it gives CSAPGLAGVYEQYF.

This clonotype was counted at least ten times. The chain combines TRBV28 with TRBJ1-2; the D gene is possibly TRBD1 (6 bases). CDR1 and CDR2 from the germline V gene are MDHEN and SYDVKM. There are 13 residues in the CDR3. Trimming took 8 bases from V and 8 from J, leaving 18 bases between them. CDR3 bases: TGTGCCAGCCACCCCCAGGGGCGAGGGGGCTACACCTTC. Translating it yields CASHPQGRGGYTF.

This clonotype showed up many times. This chain links TRBV19 with TRBJ1-1; 7 positions agree with TRBD1. CDR1 is LNHDA and CDR2 is SQIVND in the germline V gene (reference sequence). The CDR3 length is 15 residues. The J segment lost 0 bases and the V segment lost 3 bases, leaving 4 bases of the junction unmatched. The CDR3 region is CASSIRDRLNTEAFF. Here the CDR3 DNA reads TGTGCCAGTAGTATTAGGGACAGACTGAACACTGAAGCTTTCTTT.

This clonotype was seen many times. The chain carries TRBV19 and TRBJ1-1, with 7 bases matching TRBD1. CDR1 LNHDA and CDR2 SQIVND come from the germline V gene (reference sequence). The V segment lost 4 bases and the J segment 1 base; nucleotides outside the gene matches: 6. The CDR3 sequence is 15 residues long. The CDR3 nucleotides read TGTGCCAGTAGTACGGCGGGACAGCCGAACACTGAAGCTTTCTTT. This gives the protein CASSTAGQPNTEAFF.

Concerning this clonotype: A much bigger clone sits one base away, suggesting this may be a read error. The chain has TRBV7-2 and TRBJ2-2; the D is unclear. Trimming took off 2 bases at V and 4 bases at J, with 5 bases between the two ends. CDR1 SGHTA and CDR2 FQGNSA come from the germline V gene. CDR3 length: 13 amino acids. The DNA of the CDR3 is TGTGCCAGCAGCTTAAGGTTCACCGGGGAGCTGTTTTTT. It is translated as CASSLRFTGELFF.

This clonotype was seen many times. This chain links TRBV28 with TRBJ1-5; tentative D call: TRBD1 (6 bases). CDR1 is MDHEN and CDR2 is SYDVKM in the germline V gene. The CDR3 covers 15 residues. Trimming shortened V by 6 bases and J by 4 bases, and 16 bases separated the two germline ends. CDR3: CASSFDTGLNQPQHF. Here the CDR3 DNA reads TGTGCCAGCAGCTTTGATACAGGGTTGAATCAGCCCCAGCATTTT.

This clonotype was observed a handful of times. The V and J genes are TRBV11-3 and TRBJ2-2; 9 positions match TRBD2. From germline, CDR1 is SGHNT and CDR2 YENEEA. V lost 6 bases to trimming and J lost 4 bases; unmatched junction nucleotides: 6. CDR3 length: 15 residues. The CDR3 spells CASSPRLAATGELFF. For the CDR3, the DNA is TGTGCCAGCAGTCCTAGACTAGCGGCCACCGGGGAGCTGTTTTTT. Variable domain in full (rest from reference TRBV11-3 and TRBJ2-2): EAGVVQSPRYKIIEKKQPVAFWCNPISGHNTLYWYLQNLGQGPELLIRYENEEAVDDSQLPKDRFSAERLKGVDSTLKIQPAELGDSAVYLCASSPRLAATGELFFGEGSRLTVL.

This clonotype was picked up many times. V is TRBV4-2 and J is TRBJ2-7; TRBD1 might be the D (5 bases). The CDR3 consists of 13 residues. V dropped 2 bases and J dropped 4 bases, with 9 bases sitting between them. Germline CDR1 and CDR2: LGHNA and YNFKEQ. DNA of the CDR3: TGTGCCAGCAGCCAATTCTCAGGGTACGAGCAGTACTTC. It specifies CASSQFSGYEQYF.

There are many counts of this clonotype. The chain is built from TRBV6-2 or TRBV6-3 and TRBJ2-5; tentatively, D is TRBD2 (7 bases). Looked up from germline, CDR1 is MNHEY and CDR2 is SVGEGT. The CDR3 spans 14 residues. Between the trimmed V and J ends, which lost 6 bases and 4 bases, there was a span of 15 bases. CDR3 sequence reads: CASRRAGAIETQYF. The CDR3 DNA is TGTGCCAGCAGGAGGGCGGGGGCAATAGAGACCCAGTACTTC.

At least ten counts were recorded for this clonotype. The genes are TRBV12-3 or TRBV12-4 and TRBJ1-1; no reliable D call. Trimming took 2 bases from V and 5 from J, leaving 6 bases between them. The CDR3 has 12 residues. As DNA, the CDR3 is TGTGCCAGCAGTTTATTTGGAACTGAAGCTTTCTTT. This encodes CASSLFGTEAFF.

This clonotype was observed at least ten times. The chain carries TRBV25-1 and TRBJ2-4, with D possibly TRBD1 on 6 matching bases. V lost 6 bases to trimming and J lost 0 bases, with 15 bases between them. CDR1 is MGHDK and CDR2 is SYGVNS in the germline V gene. This CDR3 is built from 16 residues. DNA of the CDR3: TGTGCCAGCAGCCCGGACAGAGGTATAGCCAAAAACATTCAGTACTTC. As protein: CASSPDRGIAKNIQYF.

This clonotype showed up many times. The V gene is TRBV5-1, the J gene TRBJ2-7, with D perhaps TRBD1 or TRBD2 (6 bases each). The ends were cut back, 2 bases at V and 5 bases at J, with 14 bases in the middle. Germline V gives CDR1 SGHRS, CDR2 YFSETQ. The CDR3 contains 14 residues. CDR3 coding DNA: TGCGCCAGCAGCTTTCGAGGGCGGGACAACGAGCAGTACTTC. Amino acids: CASSFRGRDNEQYF.

The table lists this clonotype with many counts. This chain uses TRBV11-2 with TRBJ1-5; 8 positions agree with TRBD1. From germline, CDR1 is SGHAT and CDR2 FQNNGV. CDR3 length: 17 amino acids. With V trimmed by 5 bases and J by 0 bases, 9 bases remained unmatched. CDR3: CASSPGTGAYSNQPQHF. The CDR3 bases are TGTGCCAGCAGCCCCGGGACAGGAGCGTATAGCAATCAGCCCCAGCATTTT.